The clone carrying this T cell receptor (beta chain) was detected only once. What it recognizes is unknown. This entry is derived from a study of cytomegalovirus exposure and HLA in healthy donors. Overall study: Falling in the Caucasian-associated ancestry cluster were 81% of under 500 genotyped donors. Findings and caveats of the study: The classifier, whose performance was assessed in both the original and validation cohorts, reportedly diagnosed cytomegalovirus status with high specificity and sensitivity.

CDR3 size: 15 residues. Germline V lookup: CDR1 PRHDT, CDR2 FYEKMQ (reference sequence). Trimming removed 8 bases from V and 0 bases from J, with 14 bases in between. 13 Jbeta primers and 60 Vbeta primers were used for the PCR. Method: immunoSEQ multiplex PCR; TCRdb's copy keeps in-frame clones and lacks some. The sample has about 140,000 clones; 75% to 85% are singletons. This clonotype was obtained from a man aged 45 to 65 in good health and CMV-seronegative. The sequencing sample was made of PBMCs. This chain joins TRBV13 and TRBJ1-5, with D uncertain. CDR3 loop: CASWLPVYSNQPQHF. The CDR3 DNA follows: TGTGCCAGCTGGTTACCCGTCTATAGCAATCAGCCCCAGCATTTT.